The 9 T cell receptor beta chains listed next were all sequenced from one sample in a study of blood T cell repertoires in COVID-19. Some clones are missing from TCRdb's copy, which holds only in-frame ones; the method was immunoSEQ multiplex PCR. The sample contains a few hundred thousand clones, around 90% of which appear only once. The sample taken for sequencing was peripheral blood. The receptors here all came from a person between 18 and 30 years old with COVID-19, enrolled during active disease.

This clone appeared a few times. The CDR3 is CASSADRGFVGNTIYF. The CDR3, as DNA: TGTGCCAGCAGCGCGGACAGGGGCTTCGTCGGAAACACCATATATTTT. The chain uses TRBV9 and TRBJ1-3; 9 bases line up with TRBD1. Trimming cost V 3 bases and J 4 bases; bases outside gene matches: 8. This CDR3 contains 16 residues. CDR1 and CDR2 from the germline V gene are SGDLS and YYNGEE.

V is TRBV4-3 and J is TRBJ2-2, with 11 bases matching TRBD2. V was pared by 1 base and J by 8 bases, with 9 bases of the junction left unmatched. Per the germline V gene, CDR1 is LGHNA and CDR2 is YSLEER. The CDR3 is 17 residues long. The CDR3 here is CASSQAKTSGTGGELFF. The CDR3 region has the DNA TGCGCCAGCAGCCAAGCGAAGACTAGCGGGACTGGAGGGGAGCTGTTTTTT.

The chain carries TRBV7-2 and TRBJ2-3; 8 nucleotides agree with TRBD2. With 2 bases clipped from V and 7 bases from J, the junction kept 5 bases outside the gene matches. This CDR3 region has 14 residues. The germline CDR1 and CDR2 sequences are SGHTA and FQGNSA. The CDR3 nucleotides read TGTGCCAGCAGCTTATCCAGCGGGAGTAATACGCAGTATTTT. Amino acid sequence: CASSLSSGSNTQYF.

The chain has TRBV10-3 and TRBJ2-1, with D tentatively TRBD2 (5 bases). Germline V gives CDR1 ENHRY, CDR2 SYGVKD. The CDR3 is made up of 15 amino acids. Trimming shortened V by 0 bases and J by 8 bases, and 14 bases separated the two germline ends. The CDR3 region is CAISESAAGTDEQFF. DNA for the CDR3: TGTGCCATCAGTGAGTCAGCGGCTGGAACCGATGAGCAGTTCTTC.

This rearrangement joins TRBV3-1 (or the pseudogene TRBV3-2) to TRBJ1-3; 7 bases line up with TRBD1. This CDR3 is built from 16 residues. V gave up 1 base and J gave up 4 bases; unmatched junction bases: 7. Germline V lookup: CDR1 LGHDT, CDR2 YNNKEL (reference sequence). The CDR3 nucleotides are TGTGCCAGCAGCCAAGTCGCAGGGACAGCCGGAAACACCATATATTTT. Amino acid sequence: CASSQVAGTAGNTIYF.

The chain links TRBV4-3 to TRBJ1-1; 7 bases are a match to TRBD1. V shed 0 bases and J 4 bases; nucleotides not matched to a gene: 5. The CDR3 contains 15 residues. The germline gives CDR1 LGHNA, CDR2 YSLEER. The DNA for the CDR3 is TGCGCCAGCAGCCAAGACGTCGCAGGGGGCACTGAAGCTTTCTTT. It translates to CASSQDVAGGTEAFF.

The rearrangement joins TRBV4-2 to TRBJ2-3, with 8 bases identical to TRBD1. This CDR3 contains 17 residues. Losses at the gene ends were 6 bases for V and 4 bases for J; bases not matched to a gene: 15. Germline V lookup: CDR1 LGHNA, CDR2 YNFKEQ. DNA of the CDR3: TGTGCCAGCAGTCAATTCTTCTCCGGACAGGGCCCAGATACGCAGTATTTT. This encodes CASSQFFSGQGPDTQYF.

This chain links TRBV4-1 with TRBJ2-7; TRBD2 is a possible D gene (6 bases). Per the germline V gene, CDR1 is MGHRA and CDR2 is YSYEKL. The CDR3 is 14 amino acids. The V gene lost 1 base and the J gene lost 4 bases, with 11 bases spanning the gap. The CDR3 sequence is CASSQATSTYEQYF. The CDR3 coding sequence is TGCGCCAGCAGCCAAGCGACTAGTACTTACGAGCAGTACTTC.

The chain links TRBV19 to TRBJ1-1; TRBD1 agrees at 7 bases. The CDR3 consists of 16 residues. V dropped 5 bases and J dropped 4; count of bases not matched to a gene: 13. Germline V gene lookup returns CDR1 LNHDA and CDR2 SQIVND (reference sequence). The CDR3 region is CASSHPPSYRGTEAFF. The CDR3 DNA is TGTGCCAGTAGTCACCCCCCCAGTTACAGGGGCACTGAAGCTTTCTTT.